This is a list of T cell receptor beta chains from one sample in a study of T cells in Graves' hyperthyroidism and ophthalmopathy. MiXCR was run by TCRdb on the multiplex PCR reads, yielding one entry per CDR3 protein. The sample lists about 370,000 distinct CDR3 sequences, nearly 15% occurring once. Source material: blood. These receptors all come from a woman aged 60-70 years with Graves' ophthalmopathy. CDR3s include the opening cysteine and the closing phenylalanine or tryptophan.

V gene: TRBV7-6; CDR3 protein: CASSIEVKAEQFF
V gene: TRBV28; CDR3 protein: CASSAGLSGSYEQYF
V gene: TRBV2; CDR3 protein: CARLATSDNTGELFF
V gene: TRBV28; CDR3 protein: CASSLEGQGAQETQCF
V gene: TRBV20-1; CDR3 protein: CSARELREPGEQFF
V gene: TRBV2; CDR3 protein: CASSARLAGTYNEQFF
V gene: TRBV9; CDR3 protein: CASSALAGGRSTDTQYF
V gene: TRBV7-9; CDR3 protein: CASRGRDSYEQYF
V gene: TRBV7-8; CDR3 protein: CASSLREFTGELFF
V gene: TRBV7-9; CDR3 protein: CASSFRDRGPSTDTQYF
V gene: TRBV7-2; CDR3 protein: CASGPPGTDEQFF
V gene: TRBV2; CDR3 protein: CASSDTVANYGYTF
V gene: TRBV24-1; CDR3 protein: CATSATGPGATSGRYEQFF
V gene: TRBV3-1; CDR3 protein: CASSQDWGLQETQYF
V gene: TRBV2; CDR3 protein: CASSEVPEGLIQYFGAGELFF
V gene: TRBV20-1; CDR3 protein: CSATASGGADTQYF
V gene: TRBV18; CDR3 protein: CASSQGQVLLEAFF
V gene: TRBV19; CDR3 protein: CASSLGTSGRPPYEQYF
V gene: TRBV3-1; CDR3 protein: CASSQDRHPALAFF
V gene: TRBV20-1; CDR3 protein: CSAPTGLADEQYF
V gene: TRBV2; CDR3 protein: CASSRGQNSPLHF
V gene: TRBV20-1; CDR3 protein: CSARNVPQETQYF
V gene: TRBV7-2; CDR3 protein: CASSLAEGWETQYF
V gene: TRBV28; CDR3 protein: CASSLEGMFGNTIYF
V gene: TRBV6-2/TRBV6-3; CDR3 protein: CASSSLTSGSSAKNIQYF
V gene: TRBV5-4; CDR3 protein: CASSLGTGKSYEQYF
V gene: TRBV12-3/TRBV12-4; CDR3 protein: CASTPAGSSYNEQFF
V gene: TRBV19; CDR3 protein: CASSIDRGQGDQPQHF
V gene: TRBV6-2/TRBV6-3; CDR3 protein: CASRTGTDFGNEQFF
V gene: TRBV10-3; CDR3 protein: CATSDREDYGYTF
V gene: TRBV3-1; CDR3 protein: CASSQERGDSPLHF
V gene: TRBV20-1; CDR3 protein: CSARTTSKYEQYF
V gene: TRBV28; CDR3 protein: CASSSLPQGDTDTQYF
V gene: TRBV6-2/TRBV6-3; CDR3 protein: CASSYPRQGTYEQYF
V gene: TRBV5-4; CDR3 protein: CASSLVVAGANEQYF
V gene: TRBV30; CDR3 protein: CAWGSTVSGNTIYF
V gene: TRBV6-1; CDR3 protein: CASSLPSGRPPIEQFF
V gene: TRBV11-2; CDR3 protein: CASSSGGLAGRYQYF
V gene: TRBV7-2; CDR3 protein: CASSSQRWEQYF
V gene: TRBV19; CDR3 protein: CASSISGTKNIQYF
V gene: TRBV3-1; CDR3 protein: CASSQGQGGPQHF
V gene: TRBV7-2; CDR3 protein: CASSLERTETQHF
V gene: TRBV20-1; CDR3 protein: CSARDLAANTGGLFF
V gene: TRBV5-1; CDR3 protein: CASSLGGSQETQYF
V gene: TRBV12-3/TRBV12-4; CDR3 protein: CASSLGGSHNEQFF
V gene: TRBV20-1; CDR3 protein: CSARAASGRTDTQYF
V gene: TRBV28; CDR3 protein: CASSYLAGGFEQYF
V gene: TRBV29-1; CDR3 protein: CSVALTDTQYF
V gene: TRBV9; CDR3 protein: CASSVGGRDPETQYF
V gene: TRBV28; CDR3 protein: CASWTGHEQYF